These 29 T cell receptor beta chains came from one sample sequenced in a study of post-analysis software for immune sequencing data. Findings and caveats of the study: TRBV5-6, TRBV5-1 and TRBV20-1 belonged to a set of about five TRBV segments that were more frequent in patients than controls.

Their specific antigens are unknown. Each TCR beta cDNA library carried unique molecular identifiers. TCRdb re-derived calls from the PCR reads in MiXCR, one entry per CDR3 protein. Of roughly 540,000 distinct CDR3 sequences listed, less than 40% are singletons. The sample consisted of blood. The receptors were gathered from a girl aged 2-17 years with multiple sclerosis.

The chain uses TRBV19 and TRBJ2-7, with D tentatively TRBD1 (7 bases). The CDR3 sequence is 15 residues long. Germline CDR1 reads LNHDA; CDR2 reads SQIVND (reference sequence). The V and J ends lost 4 bases and 0 bases respectively, with 13 bases between them. The CDR3: CASSNRGLSSYEQYF. DNA of the CDR3: TGTGCCAGTAGTAACAGGGGACTGAGCTCCTACGAGCAGTACTTC.

J is TRBJ2-3 and V is TRBV12-3 or TRBV12-4; TRBD1 matches 8 bases. V was pared by 5 bases and J by 2 bases, with 6 bases of the junction left unmatched. The length of the CDR3 is 15 residues. This CDR3 is CASSPWTGTTDTQYF. The CDR3 bases are TGTGCCAGCAGTCCGTGGACAGGGACCACAGATACGCAGTATTTT.

The gene calls are TRBV7-9 and TRBJ1-2; D is ambiguous. The CDR3 is 13 amino acids. CDR1 and CDR2 from the germline V gene are SEHNR and FQNEAQ (reference sequence). V was shortened by 3 bases and J by 4 bases, with 9 bases between the two germline ends. CDR3 region: CASSFDAGYGYTF. The DNA for the CDR3 is TGTGCCAGCAGCTTTGATGCCGGCTATGGCTACACCTTC.

This chain joins TRBV19 and TRBJ1-1; D gene ambiguous. Trimming pared 5 bases from V and 4 bases from J, leaving 20 bases between. Germline CDR1 and CDR2: LNHDA and SQIVND (reference sequence). This CDR3 has 16 amino acids. CDR3 sequence (DNA): TGTGCCAGTAGTCTCCGGGTTCTCGGTAAGGCCACTGAAGCTTTCTTT. It codes for CASSLRVLGKATEAFF.

J is TRBJ2-3 and V is TRBV7-3, with 9 bases lining up with TRBD2. Germline CDR1 reads SGHTA; CDR2 reads FQGTGA. The CDR3 sequence is 16 residues long. V shed 1 base and J 0 bases; nucleotides not matched to a gene: 2. CDR3 loop: CASSLRLAVSTDTQYF. CDR3 sequence (DNA): TGTGCCAGCAGCTTAAGACTAGCGGTTAGCACAGATACGCAGTATTTT. Looking up the rest from reference TRBV7-3 and TRBJ2-3 gives the full variable domain: GAGVSQTPSNKVTEKGKYVELRCDPISGHTALYWYRQSLGQGPEFLIYFQGTGAADDSGLPNDRFFAVRPEGSVSTLKIQRTERGDSAVYLCASSLRLAVSTDTQYFGPGTRLTVL.

This clonotype was counted only a few times. This chain uses TRBV20-1 with TRBJ1-2, with D perhaps TRBD1 (5 bases). Between the trimmed V and J ends, which lost 2 bases and 8 bases, there was a span of 15 bases. CDR1 and CDR2 (germline): DFQATT, SNEGSKA (reference sequence). This CDR3 contains 13 residues. CDR3 loop: CSARNPPGDGYTF. The CDR3 region has the DNA TGCAGTGCTAGAAACCCGCCGGGGGACGGCTACACCTTC.

The V gene is TRBV6-1, the J gene TRBJ2-7; D is perhaps TRBD2 (7 bases). CDR1 and CDR2 (germline): MNHNS, SASEGT. The CDR3 is 15 residues long. The V end lost 8 bases, the J end lost 4 bases, and 21 bases lay between the germline ends. The CDR3 sequence is CASGRGGGPVYEQYF. The DNA for the CDR3 is TGTGCCAGCGGGAGGGGGGGAGGTCCTGTGTACGAGCAGTACTTC.

The gene calls are TRBV10-3 and TRBJ2-3, with D maybe TRBD2 (5 bases). CDR1 is ENHRY, CDR2 SYGVKD, per germline. Trimming removed 1 base at V and 4 bases at J, with 6 bases between. The CDR3 contains 13 residues. The CDR3 sequence: CAISEWESDTQYF. The CDR3 region has the DNA TGTGCCATCAGTGAGTGGGAGTCAGATACGCAGTATTTT.

This clonotype was observed at least ten times. The chain links TRBV28 to TRBJ1-2, with D perhaps matching TRBD1 (5 bases). The length of the CDR3 is 13 residues. Trimming shortened V by 10 bases and J by 3 bases, and 15 bases separated the two germline ends. CDR1 MDHEN and CDR2 SYDVKM come from the germline V gene. In DNA, the CDR3 is TGTGCCACCTTGAGACGGGGCCACTATGGCTACACCTTC. Protein: CATLRRGHYGYTF.

This clonotype showed up just a few times. The chain is built from TRBV5-6 and TRBJ2-7; D gene ambiguous. This CDR3 region has 13 residues. From germline, CDR1 is SGHDT and CDR2 YYEEEE. V lost 4 bases, J lost 0 bases, and 8 bases lay in between. The CDR3 region is CASSPMPSYEQYF. The CDR3 nucleotides read TGTGCCAGCAGCCCCATGCCCTCCTACGAGCAGTACTTC.

This clonotype was seen only a few times. V gene TRBV5-1 combines with J gene TRBJ1-4; no firm D call. CDR1 and CDR2 from the germline V gene are SGHRS and YFSETQ. This CDR3 spans 13 amino acids. V dropped 0 bases and J dropped 7 bases, with 7 bases sitting between them. CDR3 residues: CASSLAGLEKLFF. CDR3 in DNA: TGCGCCAGCAGCTTGGCTGGGCTTGAAAAACTGTTTTTT.

V and J are TRBV28 and TRBJ2-3, with D perhaps being TRBD1 or TRBD2 (5 bases each). Trimming shortened V by 8 bases and J by 2 bases, and 14 bases separated the two germline ends. This CDR3 has 14 residues. Germline V gene lookup returns CDR1 MDHEN and CDR2 SYDVKM. The CDR3 loop reads CASAEPGPTDTQYF. The CDR3 bases are TGTGCCAGCGCTGAGCCGGGGCCCACAGATACGCAGTATTTT.

The chain uses TRBV5-8 and TRBJ1-1; D not certain. Germline loops: CDR1 SGHTS, CDR2 YDEGEE. V lost 0 bases and J lost 7, with 7 bases in between. This CDR3 is built from 12 residues. The CDR3 nucleotides are TGTGCCAGCAGCTTGGGGGTGGATGAAGCTTTCTTT. Protein product: CASSLGVDEAFF.

The chain employs TRBV7-3 and TRBJ2-1; weak D call: TRBD2 (6 bases). Germline CDR1 and CDR2: SGHTA and FQGTGA. The CDR3 covers 15 residues. V was shortened by 3 bases and J by 5 bases, with 14 bases between the two germline ends. The CDR3 nucleotides are TGTGCCAGCAGCTTGGAGGGTCCCTCTAACAATGAGCAGTTCTTC. Translating it yields CASSLEGPSNNEQFF.

This clonotype has a handful of counts. The rearrangement joins TRBV20-1 to TRBJ2-1, with D unresolved. CDR3 length: 14 amino acids. The V gene lost 5 bases and the J gene lost 5 bases, with 16 bases spanning the gap. CDR1 and CDR2 (germline): DFQATT, SNEGSKA (reference sequence). CDR3 region: CSALFLTGHNEQFF. CDR3 bases: TGCAGTGCTTTATTTCTCACTGGGCACAATGAGCAGTTCTTC.

The chain combines TRBV5-1 with TRBJ2-7; possibly TRBD1 for D (5 bases). Germline CDR1 reads SGHRS; CDR2 reads YFSETQ. CDR3 length: 14 amino acids. The V gene lost 0 bases and the J gene lost 6 bases, with 13 bases spanning the gap. This chain's CDR3 is CASSLASRVGEQYF. The DNA for the CDR3 is TGCGCCAGCAGCTTGGCCAGCAGGGTAGGCGAGCAGTACTTC. The entire variable domain, with the rest obtained from reference TRBV5-1 and TRBJ2-7, is as follows: KAGVTQTPRYLIKTRGQQVTLSCSPISGHRSVSWYQQTPGQGLQFLFEYFSETQRNKGNFPGRFSGRQFSNSRSEMNVSTLELGDSALYLCASSLASRVGEQYFGPGTRLTVT.

The sample holds a few counts of this clonotype. The V call is TRBV4-1, the J call TRBJ2-7; 9 bases are a match to TRBD2. Germline lookup yields CDR1 MGHRA and CDR2 YSYEKL. The CDR3 is made up of 15 amino acids. Trimming removed 1 base from V and 2 bases from J; junction bases left unmatched: 3. CDR3 amino acids: CASSQVAGAPYEQYF. The CDR3 region has the DNA TGCGCCAGCAGCCAAGTAGCGGGGGCCCCCTACGAGCAGTACTTC.

About this clonotype itself: Sequence at one end of the junction differs from germline and may be a read error. The chain links TRBV5-1 to TRBJ2-7; 8 bases are shared with TRBD2. Germline V gives CDR1 SGHRS, CDR2 YFSETQ. CDR3 size: 15 residues. The CDR3 DNA is TGCGCCAGCAGCTTGGCGGGGGGGTCCTCCTGCGAGCAGTACTTC. This codes for CASSLAGGSSCEQYF.

V and J are TRBV4-1 and TRBJ2-2, with D hard to call. Germline-derived CDR1 and CDR2 are MGHRA and YSYEKL. This CDR3 comprises 16 residues. The V gene lost 1 base and the J gene lost 0 bases, with 9 bases spanning the gap. The CDR3 loop is CASSQVVAANTGELFF. CDR3 DNA: TGCGCCAGCAGCCAAGTAGTTGCAGCGAACACCGGGGAGCTGTTTTTT.

This clonotype was detected a few times. The chain couples TRBV4-1 to TRBJ2-5; maybe TRBD2 (6 bases). The CDR3 is 14 residues long. V lost 4 bases, J lost 5 bases, and 14 bases lay in between. The V gene's germline CDR1 is MGHRA and CDR2 YSYEKL. The CDR3 sequence: CASSLLGGVETQYF. In DNA form, the CDR3 reads TGCGCCAGCAGCCTTCTCGGGGGTGTTGAGACCCAGTACTTC.

V is TRBV5-1 and J is TRBJ2-5, with 9 bases identical to TRBD1. This CDR3 has 15 residues. V gave up 3 bases and J gave up 2 bases; unmatched junction bases: 5. Germline V gene lookup returns CDR1 SGHRS and CDR2 YFSETQ. CDR3 bases: TGCGCCAGCAGCTCTGGACAGGGGTTTCAAGAGACCCAGTACTTC. This translates into CASSSGQGFQETQYF.

The rearrangement joins TRBV20-1 to TRBJ2-1; 13 bases fit TRBD2. J lost 13 bases, V lost 0 bases, and 12 bases had no gene match. Looked up from germline, CDR1 is DFQATT and CDR2 is SNEGSKA (reference sequence). This CDR3 is 16 amino acids long. The CDR3, as DNA: TGCAGTGCTAGAGATCCCGGGACTAGCGGGGTTGAGACCCAGTTCTTC. Translated, it gives CSARDPGTSGVETQFF.

This clonotype has only a few counts. This chain uses TRBV20-1 with TRBJ1-6; D is possibly TRBD1 (5 bases). Germline CDR1 reads DFQATT; CDR2 reads SNEGSKA (reference sequence). CDR3 size: 15 residues. The V end was cut by 0 bases, the J end by 8 bases, with 14 bases between. The CDR3 region has the DNA TGCAGTGCTAGAGAAACAGGCGAACGCCATTCACCCCTCCACTTT. It is translated as CSARETGERHSPLHF.

With regard to this clonotype: This may stem from a read error, because a much larger clone lies one nucleotide away. The chain carries TRBV9 and TRBJ2-1; no clear D. The J call is doubtful: the DNA matches TRBJ2-7 better. The CDR3 sequence is 15 residues long. Germline V gives CDR1 SGDLS, CDR2 YYNGEE. For the CDR3, the DNA is TGTGCCAGCAGCGGCGGTAGAGTGAGGTACAATGAGCAGTACTTC. Translation gives CASSGGRVRYNEQYF.

This clonotype was counted a few times. The chain uses TRBV12-3 or TRBV12-4 and TRBJ2-1, with 10 positions matching TRBD2. The end of the DNA aligns better with TRBJ2-7, so the J call may be wrong. The CDR3 runs to 15 residues. DNA for the CDR3: TGTGCCGGCGGGGCTAGCGGGGGAGCTTACAATGAGCAGTACTTC. Translated, it gives CAGGASGGAYNEQYF.

The J gene is TRBJ2-5, the V gene TRBV7-9; no firm D call. Germline values: CDR1 SEHNR, CDR2 FQNEAQ (reference sequence). The CDR3 consists of 13 residues. V lost 0 bases and J 5 bases, leaving 7 bases between the germline ends. CDR3 sequence: CASSLAQLETQYF. CDR3 DNA: TGTGCCAGCAGCTTAGCACAGTTGGAGACCCAGTACTTC.

This clonotype showed up just a few times. This chain links TRBV5-6 with TRBJ2-7, with TRBD2 identical over 8 bases. The last part of the DNA fits TRBJ2-5 better; the J call may be wrong. This CDR3 region has 15 residues. Germline loops: CDR1 SGHDT, CDR2 YYEEEE. The CDR3 is CASSHRVAGRETQYF. As DNA, the CDR3 is TGTGCCAGCAGCCATCGGGTAGCGGGGAGGGAGACCCAGTACTTC.

V and J are TRBV15 and TRBJ1-2; D might be TRBD1 (5 bases). This CDR3 contains 17 residues. Trimming pared 0 bases from V and 2 bases from J, leaving 16 bases between. In germline, CDR1 is LNHNV, CDR2 YYDKDF (reference sequence). The chain's CDR3 is CATSRDGAVIGNYGYTF. The CDR3 DNA sequence: TGTGCCACCAGCAGAGATGGGGCAGTCATAGGGAACTATGGCTACACCTTC. The whole variable domain, remainder taken from reference TRBV15 and TRBJ1-2, is DAMVIQNPRYQVTQFGKPVTLSCSQTLNHNVMYWYQQKSSQAPKLLFHYYDKDFNNEADTPDNFQSRRPNTSFCFLDIRSPGLGDTAMYLCATSRDGAVIGNYGYTFGSGTRLTVV.

This rearrangement joins TRBV19 to TRBJ1-2; D is perhaps TRBD1 (6 bases). Trimming stripped 10 bases from V and 5 bases from J, with 17 bases between. In germline, CDR1 is LNHDA, CDR2 SQIVND (reference sequence). The CDR3 length is 13 residues. The CDR3 DNA sequence: TGTGCCACAACGAGGGCAGGGGTATATGGCTACACCTTC. This sequence encodes CATTRAGVYGYTF.